This TCR beta chain came from a study of T cell responses to AZD1222 COVID-19 vaccine. The germline V gene encodes CDR1 SGHKS and CDR2 YYEKEE (reference sequence). The CDR3 sequence is 16 residues long. V gave up 1 base and J gave up 3 bases, with 14 bases separating them. The method was immunoSEQ multiplex PCR; TCRdb's version includes in-frame clones alone and lacks a portion of them. The sample lists some 150,000 clones, 90% occurring once. A single count supports this clone. Its specificity is unknown. Overall study findings and caveats: The number of AZD1222 recipients seropositive at baseline was only 6 or 7. It should be noted that donors were predominantly white British and more often female, and clonal diversity was possibly underestimated. Spike-specific TCR breadth and depth grew following two AZD1222 doses.

The chain links TRBV5-5 to TRBJ1-3; D is perhaps TRBD1 (6 bases). The material was peripheral blood, obtained on day 0 of AZD1222 vaccination. This sequence was found in an adult in good health. The CDR3 DNA is TGTGCCAGCAGCTTGCAACAGGGTGGATTTGGAAACACCATATATTTT. Translation gives CASSLQQGGFGNTIYF.